One T cell receptor beta chain is described in this entry. Its antigen is unidentified. The data originate from a study of cytomegalovirus exposure and HLA in healthy donors. Study-wide points: Reported performance of the classifier showed diagnosis of cytomegalovirus status with high specificity and sensitivity.

Sequencing was performed with immunoSEQ multiplex PCR; in TCRdb, only in-frame clones are kept and a portion is missing. The table records approximately 130,000 clones, about 85% of them present only once. This CDR3 spans 12 amino acids. V was pared by 4 bases and J by 17 bases, with 13 bases of the junction left unmatched. Germline values: CDR1 SQVTM, CDR2 ANQGSEA. The V and J genes are TRBV29-1 and TRBJ1-4; 7 nucleotides agree with TRBD1. Input material: PBMCs. This receptor was obtained from a woman in her thirties in good health and CMV-seronegative. In DNA form, the CDR3 reads TGCAGCGTTGTTGACTCCCGGGACAGATCCTTTTTT. This translates into CSVVDSRDRSFF.